A selection of T cell receptor beta chains follows, all from one sample in a study of regulatory T cells in long-lasting Graves disease. TCRdb passed the multiplex PCR reads through MiXCR, listing each CDR3 protein once. The data hold around 430,000 distinct CDR3 sequences, with 22% observed a single time. Sequenced here: peripheral blood mononuclear cells (PBMCs), sampled when the disease was refractory, from a patient treated with antithyroid drugs. The receptors were sampled from a female donor with Graves disease. The CDR3 runs from the conserved cysteine through the conserved F or W. D genes are given only for firm matches. The size of a clone is reported for some rows only, either as once, few or many, or as a class for expanded clones.

CASTEAGSSYNSPLHF	TGTGCCAGCACCGAAGCAGGGAGCTCCTATAATTCACCCCTCCACTTT	TRBV28	.	TRBJ1-6	.
CSVYPAPGGSTDTQYF	TGCAGCGTTTATCCAGCTCCCGGCGGAAGCACAGATACGCAGTATTTT	TRBV29-1	.	TRBJ2-3	.
CASLGTVNTEAFF	TGTGCCAGCCTAGGGACAGTGAACACTGAAGCTTTCTTT	TRBV28	.	TRBJ1-1	TRBD1
CASRRGRGEGNTEAFF	TGTGCCAGCAGGCGAGGTCGGGGAGAGGGGAACACTGAAGCTTTCTTT	TRBV14	few	TRBJ1-1	.
CSVPGGTGELFF	TGCAGCGTTCCGGGGGGCACCGGGGAGCTGTTTTTT	TRBV29-1	.	TRBJ2-2	TRBD2
CASSAGQTSGNTIYF	TGTGCCAGCAGCGCGGGACAGACCTCTGGAAACACCATATATTTT	TRBV5-4	.	TRBJ1-3	TRBD1
CSATSGAGGGGEQYF	TGCAGTGCTACCTCCGGGGCAGGGGGAGGTGGCGAGCAGTACTTC	TRBV20-1	.	TRBJ2-7	.
CASSLVGTGTGQPQHF	TGCGCCAGCAGCTTGGTTGGGACAGGGACAGGTCAGCCCCAGCATTTT	TRBV5-5	.	TRBJ1-5	TRBD1
CASSYRGMNTGELFF	TGTGCCAGCAGCTACAGGGGGATGAACACCGGGGAGCTGTTTTTT	TRBV11-2	few	TRBJ2-2	TRBD1
CSATERDNSPLHF	TGCAGTGCCACAGAGAGGGACAATTCACCCCTCCACTTT	TRBV20-1	many	TRBJ1-6	.
CASTTEVWHYGYTF	TGTGCCAGCACCACGGAGGTTTGGCACTATGGCTACACCTTC	TRBV2	medium-sized	TRBJ1-2	.
CASSLGRAFEQYF	TGTGCCAGCAGCTTAGGGCGGGCGTTTGAGCAGTACTTC	TRBV11-3	.	TRBJ2-7	.
CASIRQGYGYTF	TGTGCCAGCATCAGACAGGGATATGGCTACACCTTC	TRBV2	many	TRBJ1-2	TRBD1
CATGGQGNLGYTF	TGTGCCACCGGGGGACAGGGAAATTTGGGCTACACCTTC	TRBV7-2	many	TRBJ1-2	TRBD1
CSARQGLNTEAFF	TGCAGTGCTAGACAGGGGTTGAACACTGAAGCTTTCTTT	TRBV20-1	many	TRBJ1-1	.
CASSFDSKAIYF	TGTGCCAGCAGTTTCGACTCCAAGGCCATATATTTT	TRBV6-5	.	TRBJ1-3	.
CASSPTGLIGYEQYF	TGTGCCAGCAGCCCCACAGGGTTAATAGGCTACGAGCAGTACTTC	TRBV3-1	few	TRBJ2-7	.
CASSLTVTYEQYF	TGTGCCAGCAGCTTGACGGTCACCTACGAGCAGTACTTC	TRBV5-6	few	TRBJ2-7	.
CASSRTGGSYGYTF	TGTGCCAGCAGTCGGACAGGGGGCAGTTATGGCTACACCTTC	TRBV6-1	few	TRBJ1-2	TRBD1
CASSITASSTEQYF	TGTGCCAGTAGTATAACTGCTAGCTCTACCGAGCAGTACTTC	TRBV19	few	TRBJ2-7	.
CASSPFQGLEGYLSNQPQHF	TGTGCCAGCAGCCCCTTCCAGGGACTTGAGGGGTACCTTAGCAATCAGCCCCAGCATTTT	TRBV6-2/TRBV6-3	.	TRBJ1-5	.
CSVVPTKTVTYEQYF	TGCAGCGTGGTCCCAACCAAGACTGTTACCTACGAGCAGTACTTC	TRBV29-1	.	TRBJ2-7	.
CASSQGGGSPHYGYTF	TGCGCCAGCAGCCAAGGAGGGGGGTCCCCCCACTATGGCTACACCTTC	TRBV4-3	once	TRBJ1-2	.
CASRTLLAGGPDEQFF	TGTGCCAGCAGAACCCTACTAGCGGGAGGGCCTGATGAGCAGTTCTTC	TRBV28	.	TRBJ2-1	TRBD2
CAINPQGPEAFF	TGTGCGATTAACCCCCAAGGCCCTGAAGCTTTCTTT	TRBV28	many	TRBJ1-1	.
CASSVRGVAKNIQYF	TGTGCCAGCAGTGTCAGGGGGGTAGCCAAAAACATTCAGTACTTC	TRBV6-1	.	TRBJ2-4	.
CASSSQNSGAEAFF	TGTGCCAGCAGCTCACAAAATTCAGGGGCTGAAGCTTTCTTT	TRBV7-2	few	TRBJ1-1	.
CASNRRNTEAFF	TGTGCCAGCAACAGGCGGAACACTGAAGCTTTCTTT	TRBV2	many	TRBJ1-1	.
CASSTGGINGYTF	TGTGCCAGCAGCACAGGGGGCATTAATGGCTACACCTTC	TRBV5-5	many	TRBJ1-2	TRBD1
CASSQAAGGMNTEAFF	TGCGCCAGCAGCCAAGCGGCGGGGGGTATGAACACTGAAGCTTTCTTT	TRBV4-1	.	TRBJ1-1	.
CASSPVGGGGGIQYF	TGTGCCAGCAGCCCCGTCGGGGGGGGCGGAGGCATTCAGTACTTC	TRBV11-3	few	TRBJ2-4	TRBD2
CASSLDGSHTGELFF	TGTGCCAGCAGCTTAGACGGGTCACACACCGGGGAGCTGTTTTTT	TRBV13	.	TRBJ2-2	.
CASSLVRPGGTYNEQFF	TGTGCCAGCAGCTTAGTTCGTCCGGGAGGTACCTACAATGAGCAGTTCTTC	TRBV7-6	.	TRBJ2-1	TRBD2
CASSLRTGPYYGYTF	TGTGCCAGCAGTTTACGGACAGGGCCCTACTATGGCTACACCTTC	TRBV12-3/TRBV12-4	once	TRBJ1-2	TRBD1
CASRQRYEQYF	TGTGCCAGCAGGCAACGCTACGAGCAGTACTTC	TRBV28	many	TRBJ2-7	.
CASSTLSGRDVETQYF	TGTGCCAGCAGTACACTATCCGGAAGGGACGTTGAGACCCAGTACTTC	TRBV25-1	many	TRBJ2-5	.
CASSQSSGGEQYF	TGTGCCAGCAGCCAAAGTTCCGGGGGCGAGCAGTACTTC	TRBV3-1	.	TRBJ2-7	.
CASSGQELNTQYF	TGTGCCAGCAGCGGACAGGAACTTAATACGCAGTATTTT	TRBV12-3/TRBV12-4	.	TRBJ2-3	TRBD1
CASRKGHRGNQPQHF	TGTGCCAGCAGAAAAGGGCACCGAGGCAATCAGCCCCAGCATTTT	TRBV6-1	few	TRBJ1-5	.
CASSSPDRAAKTQYF	TGTGCCAGCAGCAGCCCGGACAGGGCGGCAAAGACCCAGTACTTC	TRBV7-9	many	TRBJ2-5	TRBD1
CASRLADTYEQYF	TGTGCCAGCAGACTAGCGGACACCTACGAGCAGTACTTC	TRBV6-1	many	TRBJ2-7	TRBD2